The entry below gives a single TCR beta chain sequence along with its context. What this receptor recognizes is not known. It has no much larger one-base neighbor in the sample; base qualities were not kept. This sample is part of a study of blood T cell repertoires in COVID-19 (dated by TCRdb to 2018 to 2021). As for the study more broadly: The collaborator samples originated in the United States, Italy and Spain and spanned the acute and convalescent phases of COVID-19. Where available, HLA class I and class II types were obtained from metadata supplied by the sample provider rather than from assay-based typing. A de-identified subject ID, COVID-19 status, age in years and sex were almost always included in the sample metadata. The material from the prospective study consisted of cDNA or gDNA derived from T cells, B-cell-depleted T cells, or PBMCs. Deeply sampled blood TCRbeta repertoires from subjects exposed to, actively infected with, or recovered from COVID-19 were included in the dataset. The repertoires were released in a freely available public database meant as a resource for research on the immune response to SARS-CoV-2. Samples were obtained from the ongoing ImmuneRACE study (first 160 participants) and from about 1,300 subjects provided by 6 global collaborators.

TCRbeta CDR3 regions were amplified from genomic DNA using the immunoSEQ Assay, a bias-controlled multiplex PCR. From the authors' description of their analysis: Within the assay, amplification of reference gene primers was used to estimate how many nucleated cells each sample contained. To quantify the absolute abundance of each unique TCRbeta CDR3 rearrangement, sequence reads were collapsed and filtered. For each sample, productive Simpson clonality was calculated as the square root of Simpson's diversity index over productive rearrangements. TCRdb provides this immuneACCESS table in a form limited to in-frame rearrangements. Some clones are lacking; in checked studies, under half of them reflect an unresolved V gene, and why the rest are absent is not known. For V, J and clone size, that table is used; D and trimming come from the DNA. The sample table shows a few hundred thousand clones, and approximately 86% are seen once. Together, the top ten hold 9.5% to 13% of the sample.

On the study overall, not on this receptor specifically: The quantity of clinical and demographic metadata differed by source and by participant and was supplied without curation.

Sequences WSHSY (CDR1) and SAAADI (CDR2) are obtained from the germline V gene. Ends trimmed: V by 4 bases, J by 5 bases; bases unmatched to a gene: 7. There are 14 amino acids in the CDR3, from cysteine to phenylalanine inclusive. Only the CDR3 DNA is retained, 42 bases long and in frame from the first base. At one collaborating source in Seattle, patients were enrolled during active infection and were followed longitudinally through the course of disease. The collaborating institutions used their own protocols to collect whole blood in K2EDTA tubes. For TCRbeta analysis, collaborators shipped samples in one of three forms: frozen whole blood, isolated PBMCs, or DNA extracted from either of those sample types.

The sequencing sample was made of peripheral blood. Recombination connected TRBV10-2 to TRBJ2-5; 7 bases in the middle match TRBD1. The sequence was collected from a woman aged 45-60 years with COVID-19, enrolled during active disease. The sequenced DNA: TGCGCCAGCAGTGCGACAGGGACGGTCGAGACCCAGTACTTC. Translated, it gives CASSATGTVETQYF.